The next 20 T cell receptor beta chains were all read from a single sample in a study of cytomegalovirus exposure and HLA in healthy donors. The PCR used 60 Vbeta and 13 Jbeta primers. This table comes from immunoSEQ multiplex PCR, and its TCRdb copy is limited to in-frame clones, with some not included. The sample yields around 72,000 clones, around 78% seen once. Sequenced sample: PBMCs. The receptors come from a man aged 50 to 60 in good health and CMV-seronegative.

The gene calls are TRBV5-1 and TRBJ1-1; TRBD1 aligns across 7 bases. Germline V gene sequence: CDR1 SGHRS, CDR2 YFSETQ. The V gene end was trimmed by 4 bases and the J gene end by 3 bases; junction bases not matched to a gene: 6. CDR3 length: 14 amino acids. The CDR3 DNA sequence: TGCGCCAGCAGCGTACGACAGGGACACACTGAAGCTTTCTTT. It yields the protein CASSVRQGHTEAFF.

The rearrangement joins TRBV5-6 to TRBJ1-5; TRBD1 matches at 7 bases. Germline CDR1 SGHDT, CDR2 YYEEEE. With V trimmed by 0 bases and J by 2 bases, 5 bases remained unmatched. This CDR3 is built from 16 residues. Written as DNA, the CDR3 is TGTGCCAGCAGCTTGGCAGGGGGTAAAGGCAATCAGCCCCAGCATTTT. Translating it yields CASSLAGGKGNQPQHF.

The J gene is TRBJ1-4, the V gene TRBV5-3; D might be TRBD1 (5 bases). TRBV5-3 counts as an open reading frame of uncertain function. V lost 2 bases to trimming and J lost 1 base, with 6 bases between them. CDR3 length: 14 amino acids. CDR3 protein: CARSFGGTNEKLFF. The CDR3 region has the DNA TGTGCCAGAAGCTTCGGGGGAACTAATGAAAAACTGTTTTTT.

The rearrangement uses TRBV4-3 and TRBJ1-2; D is unresolved. Germline CDR1 and CDR2: LGHNA and YSLEER. V was shortened by 1 base and J by 3 bases, with 9 bases between the two germline ends. This CDR3 spans 14 amino acids. The CDR3, as DNA: TGCGCCAGCAGCCAAGCTTTTTCAGACTATGGCTACACCTTC. Translated: CASSQAFSDYGYTF.

This clone showed up just once. This chain joins TRBV4-2 and TRBJ1-2; possibly TRBD1 for D (6 bases). The germline gives CDR1 LGHNA, CDR2 YNFKEQ. The CDR3 is made up of 17 amino acids. V was pared by 0 bases and J by 6 bases, with 20 bases between. CDR3 sequence reads: CASSQEQGLNPVNGYTF. The CDR3, as DNA: TGTGCCAGCAGCCAAGAACAGGGCTTGAACCCTGTGAATGGCTACACCTTC.

Only a few counts were recorded for this clone. J is TRBJ2-7 and V is TRBV7-9; D not certain. Trimming took off 3 bases at V and 0 bases at J, with 6 bases between the two ends. CDR1 is SEHNR and CDR2 is FQNEAQ in the germline V gene (reference sequence). The CDR3 consists of 13 residues. The CDR3 loop is CASSLSVSYEQYF. CDR3 sequence (DNA): TGTGCCAGCAGCTTGTCAGTCTCCTACGAGCAGTACTTC.

The CDR3 nucleotides read TGTGCCAGCAGTTACCTTACAGGGATTAATGAGCAGTTCTTC. Encoded protein: CASSYLTGINEQFF. The V gene is TRBV6-6, the J gene TRBJ2-1; weak D call: TRBD1 (6 bases). V dropped 2 bases and J dropped 7 bases, with 12 bases sitting between them. Germline loops: CDR1 MNHNY, CDR2 SVGAGI (reference sequence). The length of the CDR3 is 14 residues.

This clone came up a few times. The rearrangement joins TRBV11-2 to TRBJ1-1, with 10 bases matching TRBD1. V lost 7 bases and J lost 5; bases outside the gene matches: 16. Germline V gene sequence: CDR1 SGHAT, CDR2 FQNNGV. CDR3 size: 17 residues. The CDR3 reads CASTPPLPGQGSTEAFF. The CDR3 nucleotides are TGTGCCAGCACTCCCCCTCTACCGGGACAGGGGTCGACTGAAGCTTTCTTT.

This chain connects TRBV6-5 to TRBJ1-1; possible D gene TRBD1, 5 bases. V shed 6 bases and J shed 3 bases, with 17 bases lying between them. CDR1 is MNHEY, CDR2 SVGAGI, per germline. This CDR3 region has 15 residues. CDR3: CASSNTGAKDTEAFF. As DNA, the CDR3 is TGTGCCAGCAGCAACACTGGGGCGAAGGACACTGAAGCTTTCTTT.

The chain has TRBV28 and TRBJ1-2; D is ambiguous. CDR1 and CDR2 from the germline V gene are MDHEN and SYDVKM. With 5 bases removed from V and 7 bases from J, the gap between germline ends came to 11 bases. This CDR3 has 12 amino acids. DNA for the CDR3: TGTGCCAGCAGTAAAATACAAACTGGCTACACCTTC. Protein product: CASSKIQTGYTF.

The J gene is TRBJ2-7, the V gene TRBV9; TRBD2 is a possible D gene (6 bases). Between the trimmed V and J ends, which lost 0 bases and 3 bases, there was a span of 13 bases. CDR1 is SGDLS and CDR2 is YYNGEE in the germline V gene. CDR3 length: 15 residues. CDR3 amino acids: CASSVGVGGGYEQYF. The CDR3 DNA follows: TGTGCCAGCAGCGTAGGGGTCGGGGGAGGCTACGAGCAGTACTTC.

This chain connects TRBV11-2 to TRBJ2-1; 8 bases map to TRBD1. J gave up 16 bases and V 0 bases, and 8 bases lay outside the gene matches. The germline V gene encodes CDR1 SGHAT and CDR2 FQNNGV. The CDR3 is 13 residues long. CDR3 loop: CASSLDRGRISFF. CDR3 bases: TGTGCCAGCAGCTTAGACAGGGGGCGTATAAGCTTCTTC.

This chain links TRBV6-1 with TRBJ1-2; possibly TRBD1 for D (6 bases). CDR3 length: 14 residues. Trimming took off 1 base at V and 5 bases at J, with 11 bases between the two ends. The germline V gene encodes CDR1 MNHNS and CDR2 SASEGT. The CDR3 is CASSEGRGPYGYTF. In DNA form, the CDR3 reads TGTGCCAGCAGTGAAGGGCGGGGGCCGTATGGCTACACCTTC.

The rearrangement uses TRBV28 and TRBJ1-2, with 9 bases that match TRBD1. The CDR3 has 13 residues. Trimming removed 3 bases from V and 4 bases from J; junction bases left unmatched: 0. Germline V gene lookup returns CDR1 MDHEN and CDR2 SYDVKM. Here the CDR3 reads CASSLGQGYGYTF. The CDR3 DNA reads as TGTGCCAGCAGTTTGGGACAGGGCTATGGCTACACCTTC.

This clone was counted only a few times. J is TRBJ1-1 and V is TRBV29-1; no reliable D call. Germline V gene lookup returns CDR1 SQVTM and CDR2 ANQGSEA. The V end was cut by 6 bases, the J end by 3 bases, with 14 bases between. This CDR3 is built from 13 residues. For the CDR3, the DNA is TGCAGCGTCCGAGCCCTGGCGGACACTGAAGCTTTCTTT. It specifies CSVRALADTEAFF.

The chain carries TRBV4-1 and TRBJ2-7, with 9 bases that match TRBD1. V dropped 4 bases and J dropped 3; count of bases not matched to a gene: 4. From germline, CDR1 is MGHRA and CDR2 YSYEKL. This CDR3 has 14 amino acids. CDR3 protein: CASSPLTGGYEQYF. Written as DNA, the CDR3 is TGCGCCAGCAGCCCCTTGACAGGGGGCTACGAGCAGTACTTC.

This clone was seen a handful of times. As DNA, the CDR3 is TGTGCCAGCAGTTCCGGGACAGGGGTCTCTGGGGCCAACGTCCTGACTTTC. Protein sequence: CASSSGTGVSGANVLTF. The V call is TRBV2, the J call TRBJ2-6; 10 bases are a match to TRBD1. This CDR3 is built from 17 residues. The germline gives CDR1 SNHLY, CDR2 FYNNEI. V gave up 5 bases and J gave up 0 bases; unmatched junction bases: 4. Full variable domain (rest looked up from reference TRBV2 and TRBJ2-6): EPEVTQTPSHQVTQMGQEVILRCVPISNHLYFYWYRQILGQKVEFLVSFYNNEISEKSEIFDDQFSVERPDGSNFTLKIRSTKLEDSAMYFCASSSGTGVSGANVLTFGAGSRLTVL.

The chain joins TRBV4-1 to TRBJ1-2; no clear D gene. The CDR3 spans 16 residues. Germline loops: CDR1 MGHRA, CDR2 YSYEKL. V dropped 0 bases and J dropped 8 bases, with 19 bases sitting between them. DNA of the CDR3: TGCGCCAGCAGCCAAGAGCCTCCGGGTGATGGTGAGGGCTACACCTTC. The encoded protein is CASSQEPPGDGEGYTF.

The J gene is TRBJ1-1, the V gene TRBV7-6; 10 bases map to TRBD1. Losses at the gene ends were 1 base for V and 3 bases for J; bases not matched to a gene: 8. The CDR3 covers 17 residues. CDR1 and CDR2 from the germline V gene are SGHVS and FNYEAQ. CDR3: CASSLVTGGAADTEAFF. CDR3 DNA: TGTGCCAGCAGCTTAGTGACAGGGGGCGCAGCGGACACTGAAGCTTTCTTT.

The chain recombines TRBV7-8 with TRBJ2-5, with TRBD1 identical over 11 bases. The CDR3 runs to 16 residues. The J segment lost 5 bases and the V segment lost 1 base, leaving 6 bases of the junction unmatched. The germline CDR1 and CDR2 sequences are SGHVS and FQNEAQ. CDR3 in amino acids: CASSLGTGTGGETQYF. DNA for the CDR3: TGTGCCAGCAGCTTAGGGACCGGGACAGGGGGTGAGACCCAGTACTTC.